This T cell receptor (beta chain) was sequenced during a study of blood T cell repertoires in COVID-19 (dated by TCRdb to the early 2020s). For context, the study as a whole: Samples covering the acute and convalescent phases of COVID-19 were provided by collaborators in the United States, Italy and Spain. The material from the prospective study consisted of cDNA or gDNA derived from T cells, B-cell-depleted T cells, or PBMCs. The dataset comprised deeply sampled blood TCRbeta repertoires from subjects exposed to, actively infected with, or recovered from COVID-19. A freely available public database, intended as a resource for researchers studying the immune response to SARS-CoV-2, is where the repertoires were released. The samples were drawn from the first 160 participants of the ongoing ImmuneRACE study and from over a thousand subjects provided by 6 global collaborators. A de-identified subject ID, COVID-19 status, age in years and sex were almost always included in the sample metadata. Where available, HLA class I and class II types were obtained from metadata supplied by the sample provider rather than from assay-based typing. Points the paper makes about the study in general: Clinical and demographic metadata were provided uncurated, with the amount varying by source and participant.

Enrolling through a virtual design, the prospective study's participants ranged in age from roughly 18 to 89 years and lived across about two dozen United States geographic areas. In the prospective study, cohorts were assigned on the basis of participant-reported clinical history obtained from a screening survey and a study questionnaire. Recovered participants in ImmuneRACE Cohort 3 were defined by two consecutive negative NP/OP PCR tests, clearance by a healthcare professional, or resolution of symptoms. Each participant in the prospective study had whole blood, serum and a nasopharyngeal or oropharyngeal swab collected by mobile phlebotomists. Participants in the prospective study had the option to provide additional blood draws and questionnaires over a roughly 2-month period. Before DNA extraction, prospective study blood samples were shipped either frozen or at room temperature. CDR1 and CDR2 are read off the germline V gene as SGDLS and YYNGEE. Germline trimming amounts to 5 bases on V and 5 bases on J, with 10 as the count of junction bases outside the gene matches. The cysteine opens and the phenylalanine closes a CDR3 of 15 amino acids. Solely the CDR3 DNA is kept, with 45 bases framed from the first base.

The immunoSEQ Assay, a bias-controlled multiplex PCR, was used to amplify TCRbeta CDR3 regions from genomic DNA. The authors' pipeline ran thus. Within the assay, amplification of reference gene primers was used to estimate how many nucleated cells each sample contained. Sequence reads were collapsed and filtered to measure the absolute abundance of every unique TCRbeta CDR3 rearrangement. Productive Simpson clonality was computed per sample as the square root of Simpson's diversity index over productive rearrangements. The table comes from immuneACCESS by way of TCRdb, which keeps in-frame sequences with V and J called. Part of the clones is missing from these tables; in studies checked, under half for an unresolved V gene and the rest for unknown reasons. Clone size and V and J calls were adopted from that table, with D and trimming inferred from the DNA. This sample comprises around 380,000 clones, roughly 86% of them detected only once. Of the sample, 1.3% falls within the top ten clones.

In the case of this clone: Which antigen it targets is not known. Base qualities are not recorded, but no much larger clone differs from it by a single base.

The source is a man between 25 and 39 years old who had recovered from COVID-19. Rearrangement joined TRBV9 to TRBJ1-1, with 9 central nucleotides matching TRBD1. The sequencing sample was made of PBMCs or T cells enriched from blood (not recorded which). The CDR3 region: CASSDGTGFKTEAFF. The base sequence is TGTGCCAGCAGTGACGGGACAGGGTTCAAAACTGAAGCTTTCTTT.